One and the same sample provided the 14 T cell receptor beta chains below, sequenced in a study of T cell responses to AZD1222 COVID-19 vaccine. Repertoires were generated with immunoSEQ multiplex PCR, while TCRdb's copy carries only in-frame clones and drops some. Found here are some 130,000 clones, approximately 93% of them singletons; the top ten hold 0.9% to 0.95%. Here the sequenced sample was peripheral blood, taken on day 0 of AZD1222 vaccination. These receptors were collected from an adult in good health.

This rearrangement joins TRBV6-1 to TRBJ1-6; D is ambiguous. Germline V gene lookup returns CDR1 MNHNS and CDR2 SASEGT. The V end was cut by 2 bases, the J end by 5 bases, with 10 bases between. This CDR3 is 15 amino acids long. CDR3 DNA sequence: TGTGCCAGCAGTGAACAGGAAGGAGATAATTCACCCCTCCACTTT. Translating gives CASSEQEGDNSPLHF.

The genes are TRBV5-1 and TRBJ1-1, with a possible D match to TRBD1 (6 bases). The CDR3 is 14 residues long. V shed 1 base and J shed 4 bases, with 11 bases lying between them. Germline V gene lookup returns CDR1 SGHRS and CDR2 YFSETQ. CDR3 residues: CASSLTGLGTEAFF. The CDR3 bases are TGCGCCAGCAGCTTGACAGGGTTGGGCACTGAAGCTTTCTTT.

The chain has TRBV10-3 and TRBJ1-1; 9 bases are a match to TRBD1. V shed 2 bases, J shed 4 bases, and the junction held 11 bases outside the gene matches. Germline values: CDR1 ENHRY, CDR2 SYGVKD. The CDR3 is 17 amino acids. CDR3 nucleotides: TGTGCCATCAGTGAGCCCATAATTAGACAGGGGGGCACTGAAGCTTTCTTT. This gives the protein CAISEPIIRQGGTEAFF.

CDR3 protein: CASSQEEGLYNEQFF. The CDR3 DNA is TGTGCCAGCAGCCAAGAAGAAGGACTCTACAATGAGCAGTTCTTC. The chain is built from TRBV4-2 and TRBJ2-1; the D gene is possibly TRBD2 (5 bases). Germline values: CDR1 LGHNA, CDR2 YNFKEQ. V was pared by 0 bases and J by 3 bases, with 9 bases between. This CDR3 has 15 residues.

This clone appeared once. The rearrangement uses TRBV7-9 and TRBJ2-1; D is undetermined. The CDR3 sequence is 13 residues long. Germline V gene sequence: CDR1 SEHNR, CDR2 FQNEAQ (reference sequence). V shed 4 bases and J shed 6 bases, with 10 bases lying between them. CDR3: CASSSSDRNEQFF. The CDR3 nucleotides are TGTGCCAGCAGCTCCTCGGACCGCAATGAGCAGTTCTTC.

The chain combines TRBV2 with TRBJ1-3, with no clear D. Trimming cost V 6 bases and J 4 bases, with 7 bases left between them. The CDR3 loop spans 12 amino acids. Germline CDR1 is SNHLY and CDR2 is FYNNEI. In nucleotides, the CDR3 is TGTGCCAGCAGGGTCGGGGGAAACACCATATATTTT. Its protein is CASRVGGNTIYF.

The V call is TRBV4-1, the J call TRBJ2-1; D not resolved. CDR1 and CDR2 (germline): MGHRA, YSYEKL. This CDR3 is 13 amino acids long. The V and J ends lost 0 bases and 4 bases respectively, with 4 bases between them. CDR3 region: CASSQERYNEQFF. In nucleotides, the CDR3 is TGCGCCAGCAGCCAAGAGAGGTACAATGAGCAGTTCTTC.

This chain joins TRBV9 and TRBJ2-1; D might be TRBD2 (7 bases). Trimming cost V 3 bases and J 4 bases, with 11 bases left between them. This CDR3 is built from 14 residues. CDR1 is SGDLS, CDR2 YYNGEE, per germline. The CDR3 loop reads CASSGGGTYNEQFF. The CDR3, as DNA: TGTGCCAGCAGCGGGGGGGGCACATACAATGAGCAGTTCTTC. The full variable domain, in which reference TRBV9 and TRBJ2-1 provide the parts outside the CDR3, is DSGVTQTPKHLITATGQRVTLRCSPRSGDLSVYWYQQSLDQGLQFLIQYYNGEERAKGNILERFSAQQFPDLHSELNLSSLELGDSALYFCASSGGGTYNEQFFGPGTRLTVL.

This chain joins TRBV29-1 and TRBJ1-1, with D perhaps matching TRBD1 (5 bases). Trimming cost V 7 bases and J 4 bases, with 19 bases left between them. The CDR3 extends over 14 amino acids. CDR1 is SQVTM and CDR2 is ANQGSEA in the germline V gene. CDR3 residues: CSARWRDLGTEAFF. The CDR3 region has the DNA TGCAGCGCCCGGTGGAGGGACCTCGGCACTGAAGCTTTCTTT. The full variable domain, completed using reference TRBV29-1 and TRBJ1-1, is SAVISQKPSRDICQRGTSLTIQCQVDSQVTMMFWYRQQPGQSLTLIATANQGSEATYESGFVIDKFPISRPNLTFSTLTVSNMSPEDSSIYLCSARWRDLGTEAFFGQGTRLTVV.

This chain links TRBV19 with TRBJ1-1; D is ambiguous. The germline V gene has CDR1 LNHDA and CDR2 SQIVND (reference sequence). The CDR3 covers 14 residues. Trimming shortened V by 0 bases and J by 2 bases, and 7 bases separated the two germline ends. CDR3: CASSIDGGNTEAFF. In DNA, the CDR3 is TGTGCCAGTAGTATAGACGGCGGTAACACTGAAGCTTTCTTT.

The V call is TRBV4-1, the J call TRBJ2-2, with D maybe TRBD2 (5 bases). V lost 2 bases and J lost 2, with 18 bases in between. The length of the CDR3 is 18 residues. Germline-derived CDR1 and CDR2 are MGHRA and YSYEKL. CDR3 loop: CASSQLGGRTPNTGELFF. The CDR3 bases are TGCGCCAGCAGCCAACTTGGAGGACGGACCCCAAACACCGGGGAGCTGTTTTTT.

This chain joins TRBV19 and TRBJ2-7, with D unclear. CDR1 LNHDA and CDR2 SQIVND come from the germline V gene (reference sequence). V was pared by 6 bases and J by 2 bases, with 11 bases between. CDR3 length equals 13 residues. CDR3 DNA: TGTGCCAGTAGCCCTACAGTGACCTACGAGCAGTACTTC. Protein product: CASSPTVTYEQYF.

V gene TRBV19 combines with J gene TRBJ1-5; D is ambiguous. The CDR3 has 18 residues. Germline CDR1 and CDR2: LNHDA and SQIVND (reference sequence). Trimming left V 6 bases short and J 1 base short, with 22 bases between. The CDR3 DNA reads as TGTGCCAGTAGGACCTCCCTGTGGACCTCGGGAAGCAATCAGCCCCAGCATTTT. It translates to CASRTSLWTSGSNQPQHF. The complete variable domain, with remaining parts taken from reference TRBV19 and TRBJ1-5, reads DGGITQSPKYLFRKEGQNVTLSCEQNLNHDAMYWYRQDPGQGLRLIYYSQIVNDFQKGDIAEGYSVSREKKESFPLTVTSAQKNPTAFYLCASRTSLWTSGSNQPQHFGDGTRLSIL.

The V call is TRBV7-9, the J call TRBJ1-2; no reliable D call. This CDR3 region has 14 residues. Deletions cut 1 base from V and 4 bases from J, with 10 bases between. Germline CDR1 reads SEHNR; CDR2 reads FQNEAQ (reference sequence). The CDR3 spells CASSLDQSRYGYTF. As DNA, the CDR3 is TGTGCCAGCAGCTTAGACCAGTCTCGCTATGGCTACACCTTC.